The 27 T cell receptor beta chains below all came from one sample that was sequenced in a study of shared clonotypes between healthy human individuals. Sequencing was performed with immunoSEQ multiplex PCR; in TCRdb, only in-frame clones are kept and a portion is missing. The data hold 2 million to 2.5 million clones, with roughly 90% observed a single time. Sequencing was performed on naive CD4+ T cells from PBMCs. Subset denoted: CD45RA+ positively selected. Receptor source: a man younger than 30 in good health. Some clones in this sample may be carry-over from other donors' samples.

This chain joins TRBV28 and TRBJ2-7, with D possibly being TRBD2 (6 bases). The CDR3 contains 15 residues. V was pared by 5 bases and J by 2 bases, with 16 bases between. Germline values: CDR1 MDHEN, CDR2 SYDVKM. CDR3 protein: CASSLALGGAYEQYF. For the CDR3, the DNA is TGTGCCAGCAGTCTGGCGCTGGGAGGTGCCTACGAGCAGTACTTC.

This clone was recorded only once. The gene calls are TRBV7-9 and TRBJ1-1; maybe TRBD1 (5 bases). With 11 bases removed from V and 0 bases from J, the gap between germline ends came to 13 bases. The CDR3 consists of 13 residues. Germline CDR1 reads SEHNR; CDR2 reads FQNEAQ (reference sequence). The DNA of the CDR3 is TGTGCCGGTCTTAGGACATTGAACACTGAAGCTTTCTTT. Amino acids: CAGLRTLNTEAFF.

The table lists this clone with a count of one. The V gene is TRBV4-3, the J gene TRBJ2-7, with D unclear. The CDR3 has 15 amino acids. Germline CDR1 reads LGHNA; CDR2 reads YSLEER. V lost 4 bases and J 0 bases, leaving 13 bases between the germline ends. CDR3 bases: TGCGCCAGCAGCCGAACCGATACCAGCTCCTACGAGCAGTACTTC. Protein sequence: CASSRTDTSSYEQYF.

This clone has only a few counts. The rearrangement links TRBV28 to TRBJ1-2, with D uncertain. Trimming stripped 11 bases from V and 7 bases from J, with 17 bases between. Germline CDR1 MDHEN, CDR2 SYDVKM. The length of the CDR3 is 12 residues. CDR3 coding DNA: TGTGCCTCCGCAACGGGGTCCGTTGGCTACACCTTC. Translating it yields CASATGSVGYTF.

The chain couples TRBV6-5 to TRBJ2-3, with 9 bases fitting TRBD1. J gave up 4 bases and V 8 bases, and 4 bases lay outside the gene matches. The CDR3 length is 13 residues. CDR1 and CDR2 (germline): MNHEY, SVGAGI. Written as DNA, the CDR3 is TGTGCCAGCCGGAGACAGGGGGCAGATACGCAGTATTTT. It yields the protein CASRRQGADTQYF.

The chain links TRBV19 to TRBJ2-2; 12 nucleotides line up with TRBD2. This CDR3 spans 16 amino acids. The V gene's germline CDR1 is LNHDA and CDR2 SQIVND (reference sequence). J was trimmed by 5 bases and V by 5 bases; bases with no gene match: 6. The CDR3 loop reads CASSVLAGGQTGELFF. The CDR3 DNA is TGTGCCAGTAGTGTACTAGCGGGAGGTCAAACCGGGGAGCTGTTTTTT.

The J gene is TRBJ1-2, the V gene TRBV19; no clear D. V was clipped by 3 bases and J by 4 bases, with 12 bases between them. CDR1 is LNHDA, CDR2 SQIVND, per germline (reference sequence). CDR3 size: 14 residues. The CDR3 protein is CASSIEADRYGYTF. The DNA of the CDR3 is TGTGCCAGTAGTATCGAGGCGGACCGCTATGGCTACACCTTC.

The chain is built from TRBV27 and TRBJ1-4; D not resolved. CDR1 is MNHEY and CDR2 is SMNVEV in the germline V gene (reference sequence). The V gene lost 2 bases and the J gene lost 10 bases, with 20 bases spanning the gap. CDR3 length: 16 amino acids. The CDR3 DNA follows: TGTGCCAGCAGTTTAGAAGAGGTAGTGGTTTATGGAAAACTGTTTTTT. It encodes CASSLEEVVVYGKLFF.

The chain joins TRBV7-2 to TRBJ2-7, with 9 bases fitting TRBD1. The CDR3 covers 14 residues. CDR1 SGHTA and CDR2 FQGNSA come from the germline V gene. The trim removed 5 bases at V and 6 bases at J, leaving 8 bases unmatched. The CDR3 protein is CASSTLQGAFEQYF. DNA for the CDR3: TGTGCCAGCAGCACCTTACAGGGGGCGTTCGAGCAGTACTTC.

The V gene is TRBV7-8, the J gene TRBJ1-1, with D perhaps TRBD1 (5 bases). CDR1 and CDR2 from the germline V gene are SGHVS and FQNEAQ. This CDR3 has 14 residues. V dropped 2 bases and J dropped 4 bases, with 11 bases sitting between them. The DNA of the CDR3 is TGTGCCAGCAGCTTACAGGGCGGTATCACTGAAGCTTTCTTT. It encodes CASSLQGGITEAFF. The full variable domain, in which reference TRBV7-8 and TRBJ1-1 provide the parts outside the CDR3, is GAGVSQSPRYKVAKRGQDVALRCDPISGHVSLFWYQQALGQGPEFLTYFQNEAQLDKSGLPSDRFFAERPEGSVSTLKIQRTQQEDSAVYLCASSLQGGITEAFFGQGTRLTVV.

This rearrangement joins TRBV14 to TRBJ2-5, with TRBD1 as a possible D gene (5 bases). CDR1 and CDR2 (germline): SGHDN, FVKESK. The germline V and J ends were trimmed by 1 base and 5 bases, with 14 bases remaining between them. The CDR3 length is 15 residues. Written as DNA, the CDR3 is TGTGCCAGCAGCCAAGGACAGACCTTCCGGGAGACCCAGTACTTC. It is translated as CASSQGQTFRETQYF.

V and J are TRBV5-6 and TRBJ2-2; no clear D gene. This CDR3 comprises 16 residues. Germline CDR1 SGHDT, CDR2 YYEEEE. Between the trimmed V and J ends, which lost 2 bases and 5 bases, there was a span of 16 bases. CDR3 region: CASSLIPGPRTGELFF. Here the CDR3 DNA reads TGTGCCAGCAGCTTAATCCCAGGACCGCGGACCGGGGAGCTGTTTTTT.

The rearrangement links TRBV13 to TRBJ1-2; D may be TRBD1 (5 bases). Germline V gene data show CDR1 as PRHDT and CDR2 as FYEKMQ (reference sequence). V shed 2 bases and J shed 4 bases, with 14 bases lying between them. The CDR3 runs to 15 residues. The CDR3 nucleotides are TGTGCCAGCAGCTTACTGGGGGGACCGATCTATGGCTACACCTTC. Its translation is CASSLLGGPIYGYTF.

This chain connects TRBV5-1 to TRBJ2-7; D is undetermined. Trimming took off 0 bases at V and 2 bases at J, with 12 bases between the two ends. CDR1 is SGHRS and CDR2 is YFSETQ in the germline V gene. This CDR3 has 15 residues. The CDR3 reads CASSLGTTPTYEQYF. The CDR3 region has the DNA TGCGCCAGCAGCTTGGGCACAACACCCACCTACGAGCAGTACTTC.

V and J are TRBV5-1 and TRBJ2-3; D gene uncertain. CDR1 and CDR2 from the germline V gene are SGHRS and YFSETQ. Trimming took 0 bases from V and 5 from J, leaving 7 bases between them. This CDR3 region has 13 residues. The chain's CDR3 is CASSLAVRDTQYF. The CDR3 DNA sequence: TGCGCCAGCAGCTTGGCCGTGAGAGATACGCAGTATTTT.

As concerns this clone: The sample carries other DNA sequences with the same CDR3. The chain is built from TRBV2 and TRBJ2-1; 7 nucleotides align to TRBD2. The trim removed 5 bases at V and 5 bases at J, leaving 3 bases unmatched. CDR1 and CDR2 (germline): SNHLY, FYNNEI. The CDR3 length is 13 residues. CDR3 protein: CASSLLADNEQFF. In DNA form, the CDR3 reads TGTGCCAGCAGTCTTCTAGCGGACAATGAGCAGTTCTTC. The full variable domain, in which reference TRBV2 and TRBJ2-1 provide the parts outside the CDR3, is EPEVTQTPSHQVTQMGQEVILRCVPISNHLYFYWYRQILGQKVEFLVSFYNNEISEKSEIFDDQFSVERPDGSNFTLKIRSTKLEDSAMYFCASSLLADNEQFFGPGTRLTVL.

The chain joins TRBV28 to TRBJ2-5; 11 bases align to TRBD1. Germline-derived CDR1 and CDR2 are MDHEN and SYDVKM. This CDR3 contains 17 residues. With 6 bases clipped from V and 1 base from J, the junction kept 10 bases outside the gene matches. The CDR3 reads CASSRYQGQGGQETQYF. The CDR3 coding sequence is TGTGCCAGCAGCCGATACCAGGGACAGGGGGGCCAAGAGACCCAGTACTTC.

This clone has only one observation. This chain uses TRBV5-1 with TRBJ2-1; the match to TRBD2 covers 10 bases. Germline loops: CDR1 SGHRS, CDR2 YFSETQ. Trimming removed 4 bases from V and 9 bases from J; junction bases left unmatched: 10. The CDR3 has 15 amino acids. The CDR3 DNA sequence: TGCGCCAGCAGCCCGGCGGCTAGCGGGAGCGGTGAGCAGTTCTTC. Its translation is CASSPAASGSGEQFF. Variable domain in full (rest from reference TRBV5-1 and TRBJ2-1): KAGVTQTPRYLIKTRGQQVTLSCSPISGHRSVSWYQQTPGQGLQFLFEYFSETQRNKGNFPGRFSGRQFSNSRSEMNVSTLELGDSALYLCASSPAASGSGEQFFGPGTRLTVL.

This chain joins TRBV29-1 and TRBJ2-1; 12 bases are a match to TRBD2. The CDR3 consists of 16 residues. Germline CDR1 reads SQVTM; CDR2 reads ANQGSEA. Trimming removed 4 bases from V and 1 base from J; junction bases left unmatched: 5. The CDR3 nucleotides are TGCAGCGTTGGCTCTAGCGGGAGGGAATCCTACAATGAGCAGTTCTTC. Protein: CSVGSSGRESYNEQFF.

The chain is built from TRBV9 and TRBJ2-1, with D possibly matching TRBD2 (5 bases). This CDR3 comprises 14 residues. Trimming removed 0 bases at V and 4 bases at J, with 8 bases between. Germline-derived CDR1 and CDR2 are SGDLS and YYNGEE. The CDR3 protein is CASSVAREYNEQFF. The CDR3 DNA reads TGTGCCAGCAGCGTAGCGAGGGAGTACAATGAGCAGTTCTTC.

The V and J genes are TRBV10-2 and TRBJ2-2, with TRBD2 as a possible D gene (5 bases). V was pared by 8 bases and J by 5 bases, with 15 bases between. CDR1 is WSHSY and CDR2 is SAAADI in the germline V gene. The CDR3 loop spans 14 amino acids. CDR3 amino acids: CASFDPGKTGELFF. As DNA, the CDR3 is TGCGCCAGCTTCGACCCGGGAAAAACCGGGGAGCTGTTTTTT.

The rearrangement uses TRBV6-6 and TRBJ2-5; D may be TRBD1 (5 bases). Per germline, CDR1 MNHNY and CDR2 SVGAGI (reference sequence). This CDR3 has 13 residues. V gave up 6 bases and J gave up 2 bases, with 10 bases separating them. The CDR3 loop is CASSHRFQETQYF. Written as DNA, the CDR3 is TGTGCCAGCAGCCACAGGTTTCAAGAGACCCAGTACTTC.

The chain joins TRBV25-1 to TRBJ2-3, with 10 bases aligning to TRBD1. The CDR3 has 15 amino acids. Germline V CDR1 and CDR2: MGHDK, SYGVNS. J lost 6 bases, V lost 4 bases, and 7 bases had no gene match. CDR3 nucleotide sequence: TGTGCCAGCAGTGCATCCGGGACAGGGGCGGATACGCAGTATTTT. Amino acid sequence: CASSASGTGADTQYF.

The rearrangement uses TRBV28 and TRBJ2-7; D ambiguous. V was pared by 4 bases and J by 3 bases, with 19 bases between. Germline loops: CDR1 MDHEN, CDR2 SYDVKM. The CDR3 covers 16 residues. The CDR3, as DNA: TGTGCCAGCAGTTCGCCCGGATTTCTAGTATTCTACGAGCAGTACTTC. Amino acids: CASSSPGFLVFYEQYF.

The V and J genes are TRBV18 and TRBJ1-3; D is undetermined. The CDR3 runs to 13 residues. The germline V and J ends were trimmed by 6 bases and 6 bases, with 12 bases remaining between them. The V gene's germline CDR1 is KGHSH and CDR2 LQKENI. The CDR3 nucleotides are TGTGCCAGCTCCCCCTTGGAGCAAAACACCATATATTTT. Protein: CASSPLEQNTIYF.

On this clone: Different DNA sequences within this sample yield the same CDR3. The CDR3: CASSPRVNTGELFF. The CDR3 DNA is TGTGCCAGCTCACCACGGGTGAACACCGGGGAGCTGTTTTTT. The chain couples TRBV18 to TRBJ2-2; D gene unclear. Germline values: CDR1 KGHSH, CDR2 LQKENI. This CDR3 is built from 14 residues. Trimming removed 1 base at V and 1 base at J, with 4 bases between.

The rearrangement joins TRBV20-1 to TRBJ2-1; D remains ambiguous. The germline V gene encodes CDR1 DFQATT and CDR2 SNEGSKA (reference sequence). V was shortened by 6 bases and J by 10 bases, with 13 bases between the two germline ends. The CDR3 covers 11 residues. CDR3 in DNA: TGCAGTGCCCAAAAGCTCCCCGAGCAGTTCTTC. Amino acids: CSAQKLPEQFF.